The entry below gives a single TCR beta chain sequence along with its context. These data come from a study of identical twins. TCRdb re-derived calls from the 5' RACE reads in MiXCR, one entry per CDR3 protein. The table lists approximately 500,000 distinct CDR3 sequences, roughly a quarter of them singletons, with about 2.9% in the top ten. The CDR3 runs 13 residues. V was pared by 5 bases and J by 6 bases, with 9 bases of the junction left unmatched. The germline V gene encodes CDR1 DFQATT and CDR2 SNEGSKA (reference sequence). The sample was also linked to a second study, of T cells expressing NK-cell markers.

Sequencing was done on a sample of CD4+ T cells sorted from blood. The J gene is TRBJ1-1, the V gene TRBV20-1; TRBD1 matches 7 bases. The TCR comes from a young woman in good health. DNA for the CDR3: TGCAGTGCTTCGATACAGGGGTTGGCTGAAGCTTTCTTT. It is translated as CSASIQGLAEAFF.